Following are 25 T cell receptor beta chains from one sample sequenced in a study of blood T cell repertoires in COVID-19. Measured with immunoSEQ multiplex PCR; TCRdb has only the in-frame clones, and not every one. This sample yields approximately 180,000 clones, of which more than 80% are seen a single time; about 6.3% belongs to the top ten. The specimen sequenced was PBMCs or T cells enriched from blood (not recorded which). Source of these receptors: a man between 35 and 55 years old who had recovered from COVID-19.

The table lists this clone with a few counts. The chain uses TRBV5-1 and TRBJ1-3; possible D gene TRBD1, 5 bases. V lost 2 bases to trimming and J lost 0 bases, with 18 bases between them. CDR3 size: 18 residues. Germline V gene sequence: CDR1 SGHRS, CDR2 YFSETQ. This CDR3 is CASSFGQPRTLSGNTIYF. The CDR3 DNA reads TGCGCCAGCAGCTTCGGACAACCTCGGACACTCTCTGGAAACACCATATATTTT. Together with reference TRBV5-1 and TRBJ1-3, the CDR3 gives the full variable domain: KAGVTQTPRYLIKTRGQQVTLSCSPISGHRSVSWYQQTPGQGLQFLFEYFSETQRNKGNFPGRFSGRQFSNSRSEMNVSTLELGDSALYLCASSFGQPRTLSGNTIYFGEGSWLTVV.

The V gene is TRBV5-1, the J gene TRBJ1-1; D ambiguous. Germline loops: CDR1 SGHRS, CDR2 YFSETQ. V was pared by 4 bases and J by 5 bases, with 12 bases between. The CDR3 spans 13 residues. The CDR3 nucleotides read TGCGCCAGCAGCCGGAGCCGGGGTACTGAAGCTTTCTTT. Residues: CASSRSRGTEAFF. Full variable domain (outside the CDR3, taken from reference TRBV5-1 and TRBJ1-1): KAGVTQTPRYLIKTRGQQVTLSCSPISGHRSVSWYQQTPGQGLQFLFEYFSETQRNKGNFPGRFSGRQFSNSRSEMNVSTLELGDSALYLCASSRSRGTEAFFGQGTRLTVV.

The J gene is TRBJ2-2, the V gene TRBV6-5; TRBD2 is a possible D gene (7 bases). The germline V gene has CDR1 MNHEY and CDR2 SVGAGI. The V end was cut by 5 bases, the J end by 4 bases, with 14 bases between. This CDR3 contains 15 residues. The CDR3 region has the DNA TGTGCCAGCAGTCCCGGGGGGCCGAGCACCGGGGAGCTGTTTTTT. Protein sequence: CASSPGGPSTGELFF.

This clone was counted only a few times. The CDR3 spells CASRQGYTGELFF. DNA for the CDR3: TGTGCCAGCAGACAGGGTTACACCGGGGAGCTGTTTTTT. The chain couples TRBV27 to TRBJ2-2; D is possibly TRBD1 (6 bases). Germline CDR1 reads MNHEY; CDR2 reads SMNVEV (reference sequence). Trimming cost V 6 bases and J 3 bases, with 8 bases left between them. CDR3 length: 13 amino acids.

The V and J genes are TRBV5-6 and TRBJ1-2; possible D gene TRBD1, 5 bases. V lost 0 bases and J 8 bases, leaving 8 bases between the germline ends. The CDR3 is made up of 12 amino acids. The germline gives CDR1 SGHDT, CDR2 YYEEEE. In nucleotides, the CDR3 is TGTGCCAGCAGCTTGGGACAGCCAGGCTACACCTTC. Translation: CASSLGQPGYTF.

V and J are TRBV5-1 and TRBJ1-1; D is ambiguous. V was clipped by 0 bases and J by 12 bases, with 12 bases between them. Germline V gene data show CDR1 as SGHRS and CDR2 as YFSETQ. The CDR3 has 12 residues. This CDR3 reads CASSLERGKTFF. CDR3 in DNA: TGCGCCAGCAGCTTGGAAAGAGGGAAAACTTTCTTT.

Regarding this clone: The junction departs from the called germline gene at one end, perhaps through a read error. The V gene is TRBV7-7, the J gene TRBJ2-2, with TRBD1 as a possible D gene (5 bases). CDR3 length equals 17 residues. CDR1 is SSHAT, CDR2 FNYEAQ, per germline (reference sequence). CDR3 sequence reads: CASSPREGKRGAGELFF. The CDR3 DNA follows: TGTGCTAGCAGCCCCCGCGAAGGGAAAAGGGGCGCCGGGGAGCTGTTTTTT.

This chain uses TRBV11-2 with TRBJ1-1; D unresolved. Looked up from germline, CDR1 is SGHAT and CDR2 is FQNNGV. The CDR3 has 14 residues. Trimming stripped 5 bases from V and 1 base from J, with 11 bases between. CDR3 nucleotides: TGTGCCAGCAGCCCTACGGTTAAGAACACTGAAGCTTTCTTT. This codes for CASSPTVKNTEAFF.

The V call is TRBV28, the J call TRBJ1-2, with 8 positions matching TRBD1. CDR3 size: 16 residues. The V and J ends lost 6 bases and 2 bases, in that order; junction bases with no gene match: 11. CDR1 MDHEN and CDR2 SYDVKM come from the germline V gene. This CDR3 reads CASSSGTGQQNYGYTF. CDR3 bases: TGTGCCAGCAGCTCGGGGACAGGACAACAAAACTATGGCTACACCTTC.

The chain employs TRBV30 and TRBJ1-1; D remains unclear. Between the trimmed V and J ends, which lost 0 bases and 1 base, there was a span of 15 bases. This CDR3 region has 16 residues. Germline CDR1 is GTSNPN and CDR2 is SVGIG (reference sequence). CDR3 nucleotide sequence: TGTGCCTGGAGTGTACGACGGACTGACAAGAACACTGAAGCTTTCTTT. The encoded protein is CAWSVRRTDKNTEAFF.

This chain links TRBV18 with TRBJ1-4; possible D gene TRBD1, 6 bases. This CDR3 has 12 residues. CDR1 KGHSH and CDR2 LQKENI come from the germline V gene. V was trimmed by 5 bases and J by 8 bases, leaving 9 bases between them. CDR3 nucleotides: TGTGCCAGCTCATTGCAGGGGGAAAAACTGTTTTTT. This gives the protein CASSLQGEKLFF.

This chain joins TRBV18 and TRBJ1-1; 7 bases line up with TRBD1. This CDR3 has 14 residues. V trimming: 2 bases; J trimming: 2 bases; junction bases outside the gene matches: 2. Germline V gives CDR1 KGHSH, CDR2 LQKENI. CDR3 sequence (DNA): TGTGCCAGCTCACCAAACAGGGGAAACACTGAAGCTTTCTTT. This gives the protein CASSPNRGNTEAFF.

The chain employs TRBV27 and TRBJ1-5, with D unclear. V lost 6 bases to trimming and J lost 6 bases, with 18 bases between them. There are 15 residues in the CDR3. CDR1 and CDR2 (germline): MNHEY, SMNVEV (reference sequence). The CDR3: CASRSQEGGAQPQHF. The DNA of the CDR3 is TGTGCCAGCAGGTCGCAGGAGGGAGGCGCTCAGCCCCAGCATTTT.

V is TRBV30 and J is TRBJ2-1; unclear D gene. The germline gives CDR1 GTSNPN, CDR2 SVGIG (reference sequence). Trimming took 0 bases from V and 0 from J, leaving 12 bases between them. This CDR3 is 16 amino acids long. CDR3 DNA sequence: TGTGCCTGGAGTGTACCAGACACCAACTCCTACAATGAGCAGTTCTTC. Translating gives CAWSVPDTNSYNEQFF.

The CDR3 coding sequence is TGTGCCAGCAGACGGACAGGGATGAGCTATGGCTACACCTTC. Translated: CASRRTGMSYGYTF. This sequence joins TRBV27 and TRBJ1-2; 8 bases are shared with TRBD1. Germline CDR1 is MNHEY and CDR2 is SMNVEV (reference sequence). J gave up 4 bases and V 6 bases, and 7 bases lay outside the gene matches. This CDR3 is 14 amino acids long.

The rearrangement uses TRBV24-1 and TRBJ2-7, with D tentatively TRBD1 (6 bases). The V gene lost 7 bases and the J gene lost 2 bases, with 14 bases spanning the gap. The CDR3 runs 14 residues. Germline V gene lookup returns CDR1 KGHDR and CDR2 SFDVKD. CDR3 sequence reads: CATRGEQGTYEQYF. The CDR3 region has the DNA TGTGCCACCAGGGGTGAACAGGGAACCTACGAGCAGTACTTC.

The rearrangement joins TRBV6-1 to TRBJ1-5, with 9 nucleotides matching TRBD1. Germline values: CDR1 MNHNS, CDR2 SASEGT. The V and J ends lost 2 bases and 0 bases, in that order; junction bases with no gene match: 5. This CDR3 is built from 17 residues. The CDR3 coding sequence is TGTGCCAGCAGTGAACGACAGGGGGGTGATAGCAATCAGCCCCAGCATTTT. As protein: CASSERQGGDSNQPQHF.

The chain couples TRBV29-1 to TRBJ2-3; 12 bases match TRBD2. Germline V lookup: CDR1 SQVTM, CDR2 ANQGSEA. The CDR3 runs to 13 residues. After removal of 5 bases from V and 8 bases from J, the junction contained 5 bases not matched to a gene. The CDR3 nucleotides are TGCAGCGTTAAGACTAGCGGGAGTGGTACGCAGTATTTT. This codes for CSVKTSGSGTQYF.

This chain joins TRBV19 and TRBJ2-7; D is uncertain. Germline-derived CDR1 and CDR2 are LNHDA and SQIVND (reference sequence). The CDR3 has 16 amino acids. V lost 3 bases to trimming and J lost 2 bases, with 17 bases between them. The CDR3: CASSIRLDINPYEQYF. The CDR3 nucleotides are TGTGCCAGTAGTATTCGCCTCGACATTAATCCCTACGAGCAGTACTTC.

The chain carries TRBV30 and TRBJ1-2; 7 nucleotides match TRBD1. The germline CDR1 and CDR2 sequences are GTSNPN and SVGIG (reference sequence). CDR3 length: 14 residues. V was pared by 2 bases and J by 8 bases, with 11 bases of the junction left unmatched. The CDR3 sequence: CAWSFTGARGGYTF. CDR3 bases: TGTGCCTGGAGTTTCACAGGGGCCAGGGGAGGCTACACCTTC.

Turning to this clone: One end of the junction does not line up with germline, which may come from a read error. V and J are TRBV7-9 and TRBJ1-2; no firm D call. CDR1 is SEHNR, CDR2 FQNEAQ, per germline (reference sequence). The CDR3 sequence is 12 residues long. Here the CDR3 reads CASSLDTLAHSF. DNA of the CDR3: TGTGCCAGCAGCTTAGACACCCTTGCCCACAGTTTC.

The table lists this clone with a count of one. V gene TRBV28 combines with J gene TRBJ1-4; 8 nucleotides line up with TRBD1. The germline V gene has CDR1 MDHEN and CDR2 SYDVKM. The CDR3 covers 12 residues. Losses at the gene ends were 4 bases for V and 17 bases for J; bases not matched to a gene: 9. This CDR3 is CASSSQGAAVFF. The CDR3 DNA follows: TGTGCCAGCAGTTCGCAGGGGGCGGCCGTCTTTTTT.

This chain uses TRBV4-1 with TRBJ1-1, with D hard to call. This CDR3 contains 14 residues. Germline values: CDR1 MGHRA, CDR2 YSYEKL. V lost 1 base to trimming and J lost 4 bases, with 10 bases between them. The CDR3 nucleotides read TGCGCCAGCAGCCAAGGAGGGTTGGGCACTGAAGCTTTCTTT. The encoded protein is CASSQGGLGTEAFF.

The rearrangement joins TRBV7-9 to TRBJ1-1; D might be TRBD1 (6 bases). The length of the CDR3 is 15 residues. V was trimmed by 0 bases and J by 3 bases, leaving 11 bases between them. Germline assignment: CDR1 SEHNR and CDR2 FQNEAQ (reference sequence). The CDR3 nucleotides are TGTGCCAGCAGCTTAGCGTTTGGGGGCCACACTGAAGCTTTCTTT. It translates to CASSLAFGGHTEAFF. The variable domain in full, with the rest retrieved from reference TRBV7-9 and TRBJ1-1, is DTGVSQNPRHKITKRGQNVTFRCDPISEHNRLYWYRQTLGQGPEFLTYFQNEAQLEKSRLLSDRFSAERPKGSFSTLEIQRTEQGDSAMYLCASSLAFGGHTEAFFGQGTRLTVV.

J is TRBJ1-1 and V is TRBV29-1; D call uncertain. Trimming removed 5 bases at V and 8 bases at J, with 6 bases between. Germline CDR1 SQVTM, CDR2 ANQGSEA. The CDR3 totals 9 residues. CDR3 protein: CSVPGEAFF. The CDR3 DNA reads TGCAGCGTTCCGGGAGAAGCTTTCTTT.